This T cell receptor (beta chain) was retrieved from a study of blood T cell repertoires in COVID-19. The CDR3 has 13 amino acids. Trimming removed 9 bases from V and 3 bases from J, with 12 bases in between. Germline values: CDR1 KGHDR, CDR2 SFDVKD. There are a few counts of this clone. In the authors' methods: Estimation of nucleated cell counts was performed using reference gene primer amplification. TCRdb keeps only in-frame clones here, not all; method: immunoSEQ multiplex PCR. V and J calls and clone size are those listed in that table; D and trimming were worked out from the DNA. The table has fewer than 350,000 clones, 75% to 90% seen once.

This sequence was found in a woman aged 25 to 39 who had recovered from COVID-19. The material sequenced was peripheral blood. This chain joins TRBV24-1 and TRBJ2-3; tentatively, D is TRBD2 (5 bases). The CDR3 sequence: CATSPRGTDTQYF. The CDR3 DNA sequence: TGTGCCACCTCCCCTCGAGGGACAGATACGCAGTATTTT.